These 17 T cell receptor beta chains originate from one sample sequenced in a study of shared clonotypes between healthy human individuals. Measured with immunoSEQ multiplex PCR; TCRdb has only the in-frame clones, and not every one. Among approximately 640,000 clones listed, 90% were seen once. Sequencing was done on a sample of memory CD8+ T cells from PBMCs. The sample's subset: CD45RO+ cells pooled with CCR7-negative TemRA cells. Receptors originate from a man between 18 and 29 years old in good health. Some clones in this sample may be carry-over from other donors' samples.

The chain recombines TRBV29-1 with TRBJ2-3; D may be TRBD1 (6 bases). V lost 4 bases to trimming and J lost 2 bases, with 10 bases between them. This CDR3 region has 13 residues. From germline, CDR1 is SQVTM and CDR2 ANQGSEA. In nucleotides, the CDR3 is TGCAGCGTTGGTACAGGGTACACAGATACGCAGTATTTT. Its protein is CSVGTGYTDTQYF.

Notes on this clone: At the DNA level, this CDR3 is encoded by other sequences in the same sample as well. This chain connects TRBV9 to TRBJ2-1, with D possibly matching TRBD2 (6 bases). V lost 4 bases to trimming and J lost 8 bases, with 16 bases between them. The CDR3 has 14 amino acids. CDR1 and CDR2 from the germline V gene are SGDLS and YYNGEE. The CDR3 region is CASSPGRGGDEQFF. Here the CDR3 DNA reads TGTGCCAGCAGCCCCGGGCGGGGCGGCGATGAGCAGTTCTTC.

This chain uses TRBV5-4 with TRBJ1-2; D ambiguous. There are 15 residues in the CDR3. In germline, CDR1 is SGHNT, CDR2 YYREEE (reference sequence). V lost 3 bases to trimming and J lost 7 bases, with 19 bases between them. CDR3 nucleotides: TGTGCCAGCAGCTCTGTTGGAGGAGAGAGAGTTGGCTACACCTTC. Translating it yields CASSSVGGERVGYTF.

The chain has TRBV10-3 and TRBJ2-1; the D gene is possibly TRBD2 (6 bases). From germline, CDR1 is ENHRY and CDR2 SYGVKD. The V end lost 5 bases, the J end lost 3 bases, and 20 bases lay between the germline ends. The CDR3 runs to 17 residues. This CDR3 is CAISTNPPGLDYNEQFF. The CDR3 DNA reads as TGTGCCATCAGTACCAATCCACCGGGACTTGACTACAATGAGCAGTTCTTC.

This clone was seen just once. This sequence joins TRBV7-2 and TRBJ2-2, with 8 positions matching TRBD2. V shed 5 bases, J shed 2 bases, and the junction held 10 bases outside the gene matches. This CDR3 is 17 amino acids long. Germline CDR1 is SGHTA and CDR2 is FQGNSA. CDR3 bases: TGTGCCAGCAGCCTACCTCGAAGCGGGAGAAACACCGGGGAGCTGTTTTTT. Translated: CASSLPRSGRNTGELFF.

The V gene is TRBV5-6, the J gene TRBJ2-7; the match to TRBD1 covers 8 bases. J gave up 2 bases and V 0 bases, and 4 bases lay outside the gene matches. The CDR3 sequence is 15 residues long. Germline-derived CDR1 and CDR2 are SGHDT and YYEEEE. The CDR3 DNA is TGTGCCAGCAGCTTGGATGGACAGGGCCCCTACGAGCAGTACTTC. This encodes CASSLDGQGPYEQYF.

The chain carries TRBV28 and TRBJ2-1; 9 bases are shared with TRBD2. CDR1 is MDHEN, CDR2 SYDVKM, per germline. This CDR3 comprises 17 residues. Unmatched junction bases numbered 7, after V lost 3 bases and J lost 1 base. CDR3 DNA sequence: TGTGCCAGCAGTTTTCCCCCTAGCGGGACATCCTACAATGAGCAGTTCTTC. Protein product: CASSFPPSGTSYNEQFF.

This chain links TRBV5-4 with TRBJ2-7; unclear D gene. The V end lost 4 bases, the J end lost 7 bases, and 24 bases lay between the germline ends. This CDR3 has 16 amino acids. CDR1 and CDR2 from the germline V gene are SGHNT and YYREEE (reference sequence). The CDR3 reads CASSQTSLWSSREQYF. Here the CDR3 DNA reads TGTGCCAGCAGCCAGACCTCACTCTGGTCATCGAGGGAGCAGTACTTC.

V and J are TRBV13 and TRBJ2-3, with D possibly matching TRBD2 (6 bases). CDR1 PRHDT and CDR2 FYEKMQ come from the germline V gene (reference sequence). Trimming left V 5 bases short and J 8 bases short, with 20 bases between. This CDR3 contains 15 residues. This CDR3 is CASSEAGTPRGTQYF. As DNA, the CDR3 is TGTGCCAGCAGCGAAGCCGGGACTCCGAGGGGTACGCAGTATTTT.

V and J are TRBV29-1 and TRBJ2-1, with D unclear. The germline CDR1 and CDR2 sequences are SQVTM and ANQGSEA. V shed 6 bases and J shed 7 bases, with 13 bases lying between them. The CDR3 loop spans 12 amino acids. The CDR3 here is CSVDRGENEQFF. The DNA of the CDR3 is TGCAGCGTGGACCGTGGGGAAAATGAGCAGTTCTTC.

The chain has TRBV5-1 and TRBJ2-7, with a possible D match to TRBD1 (5 bases). Germline lookup yields CDR1 SGHRS and CDR2 YFSETQ. V lost 3 bases, J lost 2 bases, and 9 bases lay in between. The CDR3 contains 13 residues. As DNA, the CDR3 is TGCGCCAGCAGCTGGGGCGAGGCCTACGAGCAGTACTTC. Protein sequence: CASSWGEAYEQYF.

This chain links TRBV6-5 with TRBJ1-1, with a weak D call TRBD1 (6 bases). From germline, CDR1 is MNHEY and CDR2 SVGAGI. The CDR3 spans 14 residues. V lost 6 bases and J 4 bases, leaving 15 bases between the germline ends. DNA of the CDR3: TGTGCCAGCAGCATAGGGGGACCGGGCACTGAAGCTTTCTTT. It encodes CASSIGGPGTEAFF.

The rearrangement uses TRBV7-8 and TRBJ2-7, with TRBD1 matching over 9 bases. Trimming removed 5 bases from V and 4 bases from J; junction bases left unmatched: 9. Germline CDR1 is SGHVS and CDR2 is FQNEAQ. The CDR3 totals 15 residues. DNA of the CDR3: TGTGCCAGCAGCCCCTCCGGGACAGGGAGGTACGAGCAGTACTTC. Its translation: CASSPSGTGRYEQYF.

This clone was counted many times. The rearrangement uses TRBV5-4 and TRBJ2-7; the match to TRBD1 covers 9 bases. Germline values: CDR1 SGHNT, CDR2 YYREEE (reference sequence). Unmatched junction bases numbered 15, after V lost 5 bases and J lost 6 bases. This CDR3 is 16 amino acids long. The CDR3 coding sequence is TGTGCCAGCAGGGAAGACGGACAGGGGCGAAATGGCGAGCAGTACTTC. Translating gives CASREDGQGRNGEQYF.

This chain uses TRBV4-2 with TRBJ1-5, with 7 bases identical to TRBD1. The CDR3 extends over 16 amino acids. Trimming at V came to 3 bases and at J to 1 base, leaving 6 bases not matched to a gene. CDR1 and CDR2 (germline): LGHNA, YNFKEQ. CDR3 loop: CASSQEGARSNQPQHF. In DNA, the CDR3 is TGTGCCAGCAGCCAGGAGGGGGCTCGGAGCAATCAGCCCCAGCATTTT.

This clone has a single count. The chain is built from TRBV7-8 and TRBJ1-3; possible D gene TRBD1, 5 bases. The germline CDR1 and CDR2 sequences are SGHVS and FQNEAQ. Trimming took off 5 bases at V and 0 bases at J, with 8 bases between the two ends. The CDR3 covers 14 residues. CDR3 DNA: TGTGCCAGCAGCGGGGGGGGCTCTGGAAACACCATATATTTT. This codes for CASSGGGSGNTIYF.

The chain recombines TRBV5-1 with TRBJ2-2; TRBD2 matches at 11 bases. The junction had 6 bases not matched to a gene; V was cut back by 1 base and J by 4 bases. Germline V gene data show CDR1 as SGHRS and CDR2 as YFSETQ. The CDR3 contains 17 residues. CDR3 DNA sequence: TGCGCCAGCAGCTTGCCTAGCGGGAGGCGGGTCACCGGGGAGCTGTTTTTT. Protein sequence: CASSLPSGRRVTGELFF.